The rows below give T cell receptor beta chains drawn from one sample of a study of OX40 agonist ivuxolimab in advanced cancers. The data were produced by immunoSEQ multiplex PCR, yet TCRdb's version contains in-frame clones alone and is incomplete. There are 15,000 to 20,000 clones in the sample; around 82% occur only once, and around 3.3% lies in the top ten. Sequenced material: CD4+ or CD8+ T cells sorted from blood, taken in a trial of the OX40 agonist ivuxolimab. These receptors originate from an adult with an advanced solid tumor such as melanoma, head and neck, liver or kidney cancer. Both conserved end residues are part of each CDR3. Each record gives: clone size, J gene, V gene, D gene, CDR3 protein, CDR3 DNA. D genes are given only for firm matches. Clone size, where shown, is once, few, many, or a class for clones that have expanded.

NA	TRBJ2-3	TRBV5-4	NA	CASSLVRDGTDTQYF	TGTGCCAGCAGCTTGGTAAGGGATGGCACAGATACGCAGTATTTT
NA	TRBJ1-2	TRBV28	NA	CASSRTRRYGYTF	TGTGCCAGCAGTCGTACCCGGCGGTATGGCTACACCTTC
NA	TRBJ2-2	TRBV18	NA	CASSPGTNTGELFF	TGTGCCAGCTCACCAGGGACTAACACCGGGGAGCTGTTTTTT
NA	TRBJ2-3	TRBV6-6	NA	CASSPAPGGGLDTQYF	TGTGCCAGCAGCCCAGCCCCCGGCGGGGGCTTAGATACGCAGTATTTT
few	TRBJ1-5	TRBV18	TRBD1	CASSRLPSGTGGSQPQHF	TGTGCCAGCTCTAGGCTACCCTCCGGGACAGGGGGCAGTCAGCCCCAGCATTTT
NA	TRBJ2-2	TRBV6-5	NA	CASSYASRGGELFF	TGTGCCAGCAGTTACGCCAGTAGAGGCGGGGAGCTGTTTTTT
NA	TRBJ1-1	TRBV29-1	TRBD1	CSVVGQMNTEAFF	TGCAGCGTTGTGGGACAGATGAACACTGAAGCTTTCTTT
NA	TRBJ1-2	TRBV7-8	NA	CASSLALTDYGYTF	TGTGCCAGCAGCTTAGCGCTTACGGACTATGGCTACACCTTC
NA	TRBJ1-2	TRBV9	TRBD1	CASSKEGAYYGYTF	TGTGCCAGCAGCAAAGAGGGGGCCTACTATGGCTACACCTTC
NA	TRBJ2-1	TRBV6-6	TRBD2	CASSRLASPGYEQFF	TGTGCCAGCAGTCGACTAGCAAGTCCCGGATATGAGCAGTTCTTC
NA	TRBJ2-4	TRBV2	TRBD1	CASSESRGIAKNIQYF	TGTGCCAGCAGTGAGAGCAGGGGGATAGCCAAAAACATTCAGTACTTC
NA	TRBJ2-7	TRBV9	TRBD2	CASSVYQRGYEQYF	TGTGCCAGCAGCGTATATCAGCGGGGCTACGAGCAGTACTTC
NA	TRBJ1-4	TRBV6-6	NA	CASSPLGRRGEKLFF	TGTGCCAGCAGTCCCCTAGGACGGAGGGGTGAAAAACTGTTTTTT
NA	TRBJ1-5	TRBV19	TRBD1	CASSRIQGANSNQPQHF	TGTGCCAGTAGTAGAATTCAGGGGGCGAACAGCAATCAGCCCCAGCATTTT
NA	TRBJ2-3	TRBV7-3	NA	CASSSRLGGSDTQYF	TGTGCCAGCAGCTCACGTCTGGGTGGGTCAGATACGCAGTATTTT
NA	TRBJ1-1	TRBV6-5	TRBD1	CASRGQGMNTEAFF	TGTGCCAGCAGAGGACAGGGGATGAACACTGAAGCTTTCTTT
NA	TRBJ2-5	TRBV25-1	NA	CASRSPGLTLGETQYF	TGTGCCAGCAGGAGTCCGGGACTCACCTTAGGGGAGACCCAGTACTTC
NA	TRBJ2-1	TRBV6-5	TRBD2	CASSPTSASYNEQFF	TGTGCCAGCAGTCCGACTAGCGCCTCCTACAATGAGCAGTTCTTC
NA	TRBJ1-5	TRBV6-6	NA	CASSPGHIQHF	TGTGCCAGCAGTCCTGGACATATCCAGCATTTT
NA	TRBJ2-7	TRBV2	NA	CASSGDFGGEQYF	TGTGCCAGCAGTGGGGACTTCGGAGGGGAGCAGTACTTC
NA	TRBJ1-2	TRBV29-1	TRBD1	CSVEGAGGGYTF	TGCAGCGTTGAGGGGGCAGGGGGCGGCTACACCTTC
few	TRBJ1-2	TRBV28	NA	CASSLTAGVGYTF	TGTGCCAGCAGTTTAACCGCCGGGGTTGGCTACACCTTC
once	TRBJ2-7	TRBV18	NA	CASTDSLSLREQYF	TGTGCCAGCACGGACAGTCTCTCCCTCCGCGAGCAGTACTTC
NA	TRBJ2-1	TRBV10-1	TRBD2	CASSEGLDFEQFF	TGCGCCAGCAGTGAGGGACTAGATTTCGAGCAGTTCTTC